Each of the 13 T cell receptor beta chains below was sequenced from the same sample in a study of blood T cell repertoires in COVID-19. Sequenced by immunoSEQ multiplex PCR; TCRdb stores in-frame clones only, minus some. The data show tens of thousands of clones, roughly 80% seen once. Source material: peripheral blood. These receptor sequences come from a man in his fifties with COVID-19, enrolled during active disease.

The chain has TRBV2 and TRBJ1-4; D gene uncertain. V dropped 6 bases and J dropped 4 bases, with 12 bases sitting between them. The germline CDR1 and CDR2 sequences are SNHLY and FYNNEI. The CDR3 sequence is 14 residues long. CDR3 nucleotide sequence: TGTGCCAGCAGGAGGGAATTTGGTAATGAAAAACTGTTTTTT. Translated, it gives CASRREFGNEKLFF.

CDR3 bases: TGTGCCACCAGCAGAGAACCGGGACAGGTCCCAGATACGCAGTATTTT. This codes for CATSREPGQVPDTQYF. This chain joins TRBV15 and TRBJ2-3, with 8 bases aligning to TRBD1. This CDR3 has 16 residues. Germline V gene sequence: CDR1 LNHNV, CDR2 YYDKDF (reference sequence). V dropped 0 bases and J dropped 4; count of bases not matched to a gene: 6.

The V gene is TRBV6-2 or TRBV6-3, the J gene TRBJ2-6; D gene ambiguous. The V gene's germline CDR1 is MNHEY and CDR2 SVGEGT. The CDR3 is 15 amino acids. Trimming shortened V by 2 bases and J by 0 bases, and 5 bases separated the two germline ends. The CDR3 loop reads CASSYDNSGANVLTF. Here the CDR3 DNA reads TGTGCCAGCAGTTACGACAACTCTGGGGCCAACGTCCTGACTTTC.

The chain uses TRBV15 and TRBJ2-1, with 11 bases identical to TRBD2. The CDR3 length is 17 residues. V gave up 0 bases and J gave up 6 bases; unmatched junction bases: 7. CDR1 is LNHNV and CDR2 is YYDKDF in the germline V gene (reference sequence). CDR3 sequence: CATSRELAGAGFNEQFF. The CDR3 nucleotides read TGTGCCACCAGCAGAGAACTAGCGGGAGCAGGTTTCAATGAGCAGTTCTTC.

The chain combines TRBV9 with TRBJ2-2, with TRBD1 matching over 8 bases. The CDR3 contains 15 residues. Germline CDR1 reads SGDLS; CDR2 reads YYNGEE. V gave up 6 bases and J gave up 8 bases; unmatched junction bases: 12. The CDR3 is CASTYGTGAPGELFF. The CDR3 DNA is TGTGCCAGCACCTACGGGACAGGTGCTCCTGGGGAGCTGTTTTTT.

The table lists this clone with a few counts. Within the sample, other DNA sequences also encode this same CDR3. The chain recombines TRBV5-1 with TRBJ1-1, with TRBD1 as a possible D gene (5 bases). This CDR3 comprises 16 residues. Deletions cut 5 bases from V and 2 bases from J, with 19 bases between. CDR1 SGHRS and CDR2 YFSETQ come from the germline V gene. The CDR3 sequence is CASSPRAGQGNTEAFF. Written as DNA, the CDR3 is TGCGCCAGCAGTCCAAGGGCAGGGCAGGGAAACACTGAAGCTTTCTTT.

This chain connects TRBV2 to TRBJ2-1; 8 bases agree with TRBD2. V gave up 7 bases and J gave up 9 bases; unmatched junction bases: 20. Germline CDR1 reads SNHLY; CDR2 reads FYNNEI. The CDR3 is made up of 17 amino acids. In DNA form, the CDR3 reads TGTGCCAGCATTTCCGGGACTAGGAAAAGGGGGTCTGTTGAGCAGTTCTTC. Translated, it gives CASISGTRKRGSVEQFF.

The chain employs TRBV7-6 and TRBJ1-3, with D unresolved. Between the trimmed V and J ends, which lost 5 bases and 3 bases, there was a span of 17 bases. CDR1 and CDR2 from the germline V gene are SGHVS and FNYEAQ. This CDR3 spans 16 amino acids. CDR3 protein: CASSPLPPGDGNTIYF. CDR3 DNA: TGTGCCAGCAGCCCCCTCCCTCCCGGGGATGGAAACACCATATATTTT.

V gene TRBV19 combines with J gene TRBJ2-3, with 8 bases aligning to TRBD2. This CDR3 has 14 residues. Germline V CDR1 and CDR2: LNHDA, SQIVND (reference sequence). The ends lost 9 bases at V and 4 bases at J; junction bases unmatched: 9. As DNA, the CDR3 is TGTGCCAGCCATCCCTACGGGAGGGCAGATACGCAGTATTTT. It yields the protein CASHPYGRADTQYF.

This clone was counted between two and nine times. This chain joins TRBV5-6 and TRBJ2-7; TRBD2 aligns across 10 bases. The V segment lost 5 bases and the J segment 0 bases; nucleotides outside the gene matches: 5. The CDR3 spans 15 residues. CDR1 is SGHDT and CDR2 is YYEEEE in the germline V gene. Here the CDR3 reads CASRQSGRASYEQYF. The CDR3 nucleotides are TGTGCCAGCAGACAAAGCGGGAGGGCCTCCTACGAGCAGTACTTC.

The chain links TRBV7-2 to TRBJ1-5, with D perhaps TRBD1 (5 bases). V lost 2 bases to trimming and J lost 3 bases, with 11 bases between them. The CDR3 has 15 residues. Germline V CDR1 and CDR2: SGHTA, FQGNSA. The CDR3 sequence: CASSLRGGPNQPQHF. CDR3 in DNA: TGTGCCAGCAGCTTACGGGGGGGTCCCAATCAGCCCCAGCATTTT. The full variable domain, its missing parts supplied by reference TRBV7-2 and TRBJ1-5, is GAGVSQSPSNKVTEKGKDVELRCDPISGHTALYWYRQSLGQGLEFLIYFQGNSAPDKSGLPSDRFSAERTGGSVSTLTIQRTQQEDSAVYLCASSLRGGPNQPQHFGDGTRLSIL.

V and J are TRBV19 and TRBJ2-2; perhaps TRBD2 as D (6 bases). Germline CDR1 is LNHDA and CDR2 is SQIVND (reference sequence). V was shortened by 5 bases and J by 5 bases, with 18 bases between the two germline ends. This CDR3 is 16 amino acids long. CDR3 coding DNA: TGTGCCAGTAGTGTAGGAGGGCCTTCTTTTACCGGGGAGCTGTTTTTT. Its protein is CASSVGGPSFTGELFF.

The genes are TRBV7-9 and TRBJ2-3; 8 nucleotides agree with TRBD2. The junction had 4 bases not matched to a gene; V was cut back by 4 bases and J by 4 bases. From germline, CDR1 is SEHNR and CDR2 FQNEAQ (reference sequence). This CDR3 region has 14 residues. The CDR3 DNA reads TGTGCCAGCAGCTCCGCGGGACTAGCAGATACGCAGTATTTT. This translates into CASSSAGLADTQYF. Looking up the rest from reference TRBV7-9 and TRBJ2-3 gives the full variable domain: DTGVSQNPRHKITKRGQNVTFRCDPISEHNRLYWYRQTLGQGPEFLTYFQNEAQLEKSRLLSDRFSAERPKGSFSTLEIQRTEQGDSAMYLCASSSAGLADTQYFGPGTRLTVL.